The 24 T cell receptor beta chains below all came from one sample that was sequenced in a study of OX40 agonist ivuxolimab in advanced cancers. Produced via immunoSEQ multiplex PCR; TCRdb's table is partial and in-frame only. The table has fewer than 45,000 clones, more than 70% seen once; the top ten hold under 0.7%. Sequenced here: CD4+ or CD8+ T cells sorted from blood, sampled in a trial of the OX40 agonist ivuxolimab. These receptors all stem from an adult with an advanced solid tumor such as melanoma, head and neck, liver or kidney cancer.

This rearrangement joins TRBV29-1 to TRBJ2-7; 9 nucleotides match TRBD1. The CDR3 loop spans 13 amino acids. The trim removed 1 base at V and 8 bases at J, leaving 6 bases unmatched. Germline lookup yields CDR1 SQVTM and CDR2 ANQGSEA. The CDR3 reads CSVEVQGARKQYF. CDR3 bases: TGCAGCGTTGAAGTACAGGGGGCGCGGAAGCAGTACTTC.

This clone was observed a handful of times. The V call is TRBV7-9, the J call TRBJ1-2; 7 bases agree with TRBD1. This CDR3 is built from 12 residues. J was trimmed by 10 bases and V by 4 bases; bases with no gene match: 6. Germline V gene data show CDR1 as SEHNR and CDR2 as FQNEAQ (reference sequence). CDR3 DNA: TGTGCCAGCAGCTGGCTCCAGGGGGTCTACACCTTC. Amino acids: CASSWLQGVYTF.

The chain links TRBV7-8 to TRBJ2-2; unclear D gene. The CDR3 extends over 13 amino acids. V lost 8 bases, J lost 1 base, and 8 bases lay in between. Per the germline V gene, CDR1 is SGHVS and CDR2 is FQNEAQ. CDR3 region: CASRRRNTGELFF. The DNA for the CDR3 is TGTGCCAGCCGGCGACGGAACACCGGGGAGCTGTTTTTT. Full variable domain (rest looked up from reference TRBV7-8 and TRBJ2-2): GAGVSQSPRYKVAKRGQDVALRCDPISGHVSLFWYQQALGQGPEFLTYFQNEAQLDKSGLPSDRFFAERPEGSVSTLKIQRTQQEDSAVYLCASRRRNTGELFFGEGSRLTVL.

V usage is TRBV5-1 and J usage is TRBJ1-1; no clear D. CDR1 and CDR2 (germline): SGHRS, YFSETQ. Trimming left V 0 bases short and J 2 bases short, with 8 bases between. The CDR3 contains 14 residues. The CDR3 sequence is CASSLVNLNTEAFF. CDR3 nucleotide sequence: TGCGCCAGCAGCTTGGTAAACCTTAACACTGAAGCTTTCTTT.

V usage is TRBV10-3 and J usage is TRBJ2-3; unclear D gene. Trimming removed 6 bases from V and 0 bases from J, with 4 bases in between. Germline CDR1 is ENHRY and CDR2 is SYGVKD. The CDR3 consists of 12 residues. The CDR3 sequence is CAIRTSTDTQYF. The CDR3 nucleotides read TGTGCCATCAGGACAAGCACAGATACGCAGTATTTT.

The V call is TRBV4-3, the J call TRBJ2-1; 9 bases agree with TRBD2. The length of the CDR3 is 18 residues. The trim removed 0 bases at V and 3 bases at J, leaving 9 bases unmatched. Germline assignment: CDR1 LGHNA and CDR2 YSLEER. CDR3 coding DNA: TGCGCCAGCAGCCAAGATTTGGATGGCGGGGGGGTCTACAATGAGCAGTTCTTC. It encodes CASSQDLDGGGVYNEQFF.

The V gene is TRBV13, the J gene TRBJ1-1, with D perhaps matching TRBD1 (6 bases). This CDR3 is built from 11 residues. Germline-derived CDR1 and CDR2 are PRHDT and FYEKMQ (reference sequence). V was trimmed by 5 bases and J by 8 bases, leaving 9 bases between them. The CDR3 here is CASSRTAEAFF. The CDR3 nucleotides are TGTGCCAGCAGCCGGACAGCCGAAGCTTTCTTT.

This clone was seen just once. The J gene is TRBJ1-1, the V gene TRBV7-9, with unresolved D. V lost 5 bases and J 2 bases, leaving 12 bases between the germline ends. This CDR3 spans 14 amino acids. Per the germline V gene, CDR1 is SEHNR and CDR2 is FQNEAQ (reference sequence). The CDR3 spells CASSPRTGNTEAFF. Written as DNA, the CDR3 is TGTGCCAGCAGCCCTCGGACGGGTAACACTGAAGCTTTCTTT.

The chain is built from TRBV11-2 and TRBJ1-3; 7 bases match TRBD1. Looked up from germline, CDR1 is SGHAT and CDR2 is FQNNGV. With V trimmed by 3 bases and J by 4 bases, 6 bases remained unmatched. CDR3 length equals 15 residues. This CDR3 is CASSFPGQSGNTIYF. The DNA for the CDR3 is TGTGCCAGCAGCTTTCCGGGACAGAGCGGAAACACCATATATTTT.

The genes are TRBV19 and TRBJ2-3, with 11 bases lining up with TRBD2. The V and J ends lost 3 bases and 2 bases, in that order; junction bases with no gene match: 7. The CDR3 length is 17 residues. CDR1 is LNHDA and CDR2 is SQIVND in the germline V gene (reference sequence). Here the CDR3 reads CASSIRASGGYTDTQYF. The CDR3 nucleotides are TGTGCCAGTAGTATCCGGGCTAGCGGGGGGTACACAGATACGCAGTATTTT.

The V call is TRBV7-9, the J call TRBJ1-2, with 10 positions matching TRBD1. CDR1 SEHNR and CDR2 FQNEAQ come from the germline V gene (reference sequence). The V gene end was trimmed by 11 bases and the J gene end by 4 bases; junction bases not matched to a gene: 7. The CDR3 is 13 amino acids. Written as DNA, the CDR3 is TGTGCCGGGGCGACAGGGGGCAGCTATGGCTACACCTTC. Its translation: CAGATGGSYGYTF.

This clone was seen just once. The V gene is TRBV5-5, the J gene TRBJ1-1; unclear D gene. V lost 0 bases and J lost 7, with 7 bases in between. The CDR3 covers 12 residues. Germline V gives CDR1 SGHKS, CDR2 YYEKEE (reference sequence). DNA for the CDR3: TGTGCCAGCAGCTTGGAAGGGATTGAAGCTTTCTTT. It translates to CASSLEGIEAFF.

The CDR3 DNA is TGTGCCAGCAGTAAGCGGGGGGACTCCTACGAGCAGTACTTC. Amino acid sequence: CASSKRGDSYEQYF. The chain uses TRBV6-5 and TRBJ2-7; 9 bases agree with TRBD2. The CDR3 sequence is 14 residues long. Germline values: CDR1 MNHEY, CDR2 SVGAGI. V was clipped by 5 bases and J by 0 bases; unmatched bases: 2.

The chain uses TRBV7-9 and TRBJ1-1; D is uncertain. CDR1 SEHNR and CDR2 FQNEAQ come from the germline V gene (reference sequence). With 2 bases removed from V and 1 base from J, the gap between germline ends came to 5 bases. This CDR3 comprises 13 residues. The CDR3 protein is CASSLTENTEAFF. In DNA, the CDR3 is TGTGCCAGCAGCTTAACGGAGAACACTGAAGCTTTCTTT. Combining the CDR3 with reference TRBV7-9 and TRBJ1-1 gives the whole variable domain DTGVSQNPRHKITKRGQNVTFRCDPISEHNRLYWYRQTLGQGPEFLTYFQNEAQLEKSRLLSDRFSAERPKGSFSTLEIQRTEQGDSAMYLCASSLTENTEAFFGQGTRLTVV.

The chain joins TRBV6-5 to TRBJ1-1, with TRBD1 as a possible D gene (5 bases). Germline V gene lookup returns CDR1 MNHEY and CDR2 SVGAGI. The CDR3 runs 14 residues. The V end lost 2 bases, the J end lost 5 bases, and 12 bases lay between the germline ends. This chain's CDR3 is CASSYAGGATEAFF. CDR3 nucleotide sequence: TGTGCCAGCAGTTACGCCGGGGGAGCGACTGAAGCTTTCTTT.

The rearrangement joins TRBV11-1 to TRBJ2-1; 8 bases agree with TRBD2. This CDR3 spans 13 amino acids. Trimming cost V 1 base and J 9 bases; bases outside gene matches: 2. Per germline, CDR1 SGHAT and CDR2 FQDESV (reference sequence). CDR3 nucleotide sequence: TGTGCCAGCAGCTTAGGCGGGGGGCGTGAGCAGTTCTTC. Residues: CASSLGGGREQFF.

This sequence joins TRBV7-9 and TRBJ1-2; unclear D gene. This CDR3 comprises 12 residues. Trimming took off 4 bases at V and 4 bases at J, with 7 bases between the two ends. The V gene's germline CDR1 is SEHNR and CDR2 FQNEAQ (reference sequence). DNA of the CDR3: TGTGCCAGCAGCTCAGACATCTATGGCTACACCTTC. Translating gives CASSSDIYGYTF.

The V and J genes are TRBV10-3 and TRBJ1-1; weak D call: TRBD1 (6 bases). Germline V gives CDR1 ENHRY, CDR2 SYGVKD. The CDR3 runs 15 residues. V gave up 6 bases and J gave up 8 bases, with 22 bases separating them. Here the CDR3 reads CAIRPPGTSGLEAFF. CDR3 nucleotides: TGTGCCATCAGGCCGCCCGGGACAAGTGGCTTGGAAGCTTTCTTT.

CDR3 residues: CASSLNQGTEAFF. In DNA, the CDR3 is TGTGCCAGCAGTTTGAACCAGGGCACTGAAGCTTTCTTT. This chain connects TRBV27 to TRBJ1-1; D is perhaps TRBD1 (5 bases). Germline assignment: CDR1 MNHEY and CDR2 SMNVEV (reference sequence). This CDR3 spans 13 amino acids. V was clipped by 3 bases and J by 4 bases, with 9 bases between them.

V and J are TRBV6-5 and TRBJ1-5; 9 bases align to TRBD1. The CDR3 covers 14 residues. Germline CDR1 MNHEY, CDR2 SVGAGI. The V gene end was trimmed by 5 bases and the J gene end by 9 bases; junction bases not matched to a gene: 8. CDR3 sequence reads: CASSTTGGRSPQHF. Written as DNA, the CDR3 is TGTGCCAGCAGTACAACAGGGGGCAGGTCGCCCCAGCATTTT.

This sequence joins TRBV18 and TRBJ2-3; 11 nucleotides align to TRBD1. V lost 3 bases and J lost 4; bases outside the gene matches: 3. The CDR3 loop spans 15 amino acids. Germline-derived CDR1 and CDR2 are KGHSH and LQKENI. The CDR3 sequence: CASSPGQGGADTQYF. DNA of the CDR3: TGTGCCAGCTCACCGGGACAGGGGGGGGCAGATACGCAGTATTTT.

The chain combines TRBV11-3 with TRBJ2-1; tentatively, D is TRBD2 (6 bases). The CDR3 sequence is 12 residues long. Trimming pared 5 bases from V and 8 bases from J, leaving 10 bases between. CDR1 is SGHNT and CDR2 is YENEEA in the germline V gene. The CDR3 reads CASSISSDEQFF. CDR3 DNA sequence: TGTGCCAGCAGCATCTCTAGCGATGAGCAGTTCTTC.

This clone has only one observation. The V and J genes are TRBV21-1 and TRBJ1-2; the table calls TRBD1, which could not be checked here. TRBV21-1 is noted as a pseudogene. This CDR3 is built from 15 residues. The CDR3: CASNSSRTDNYGYTF. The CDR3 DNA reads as TGTGCCAGCAACTCATCCCGGACAGATAACTATGGCTACACCTTC.

This CDR3 reads CASSLAGRASAGELFF. CDR3 sequence (DNA): TGTGCCAGCAGCTTGGCCGGGAGGGCGAGCGCCGGGGAGCTGTTTTTT. The J gene is TRBJ2-2, the V gene TRBV7-6; TRBD2 agrees at 8 bases. Germline V gives CDR1 SGHVS, CDR2 FNYEAQ. The CDR3 has 16 amino acids. J gave up 6 bases and V 3 bases, and 9 bases lay outside the gene matches.